The 27 T cell receptor beta chains listed next were all sequenced from one sample in a study of beta chain features in type 1 diabetes. The study's findings and limits: Type 1 diabetes patients showed a moderate but significant shortening of TCRB CDR3s in all four CD4+ subsets.

TCRB transcripts that were expressed got sequenced, as all of the isolated RNA had been reverse transcribed. Here immunoSEQ multiplex PCR was the method, and the copy in TCRdb shows in-frame clones only, minus some. The table records some 660,000 clones, around 15% of them present only once. The antigens for these receptors are not known. Material: naive CD4+ T cells from blood. These receptors all stem from a man in his late teens or twenties with type 1 diabetes.

This chain joins TRBV30 and TRBJ2-1, with a tentative D call TRBD1 (6 bases). Germline lookup yields CDR1 GTSNPN and CDR2 SVGIG (reference sequence). This CDR3 contains 12 residues. Trimming shortened V by 1 base and J by 11 bases, and 12 bases separated the two germline ends. The chain's CDR3 is CAWSEGRDKQFF. The CDR3 DNA is TGTGCCTGGAGTGAGGGCCGGGACAAGCAGTTCTTC.

V gene TRBV6-5 combines with J gene TRBJ2-7; D unresolved. Deletions cut 5 bases from V and 3 bases from J, with 8 bases between. The CDR3 totals 12 residues. The germline gives CDR1 MNHEY, CDR2 SVGAGI. The CDR3 nucleotides are TGTGCCAGCAGTCGAGGAATCTACGAGCAGTACTTC. The encoded protein is CASSRGIYEQYF.

This clone was seen a few times. The rearrangement joins TRBV7-9 to TRBJ2-5, with TRBD2 matching 10 bases. CDR3 size: 15 residues. Germline V gene lookup returns CDR1 SEHNR and CDR2 FQNEAQ (reference sequence). The J segment lost 5 bases and the V segment lost 5 bases, leaving 8 bases of the junction unmatched. CDR3 sequence (DNA): TGTGCCAGCAGCCTTACTAGCGGGGACGGGGAGACCCAGTACTTC. Amino acid sequence: CASSLTSGDGETQYF.

The V call is TRBV7-2, the J call TRBJ2-1; TRBD1 might be the D (6 bases). Deletions cut 7 bases from V and 0 bases from J, with 13 bases between. The CDR3 is 15 residues long. Germline V gene data show CDR1 as SGHTA and CDR2 as FQGNSA. DNA of the CDR3: TGTGCCAGCAAAATTCAAGGGGGCTCCTACAATGAGCAGTTCTTC. Translation: CASKIQGGSYNEQFF. The variable domain in full, completed from reference TRBV7-2 and TRBJ2-1, reads GAGVSQSPSNKVTEKGKDVELRCDPISGHTALYWYRQSLGQGLEFLIYFQGNSAPDKSGLPSDRFSAERTGGSVSTLTIQRTQQEDSAVYLCASKIQGGSYNEQFFGPGTRLTVL.

This rearrangement joins TRBV11-2 to TRBJ1-2; possibly TRBD1 for D (6 bases). The CDR3 is 15 residues long. Germline-derived CDR1 and CDR2 are SGHAT and FQNNGV. The germline V and J ends were trimmed by 0 bases and 4 bases, with 12 bases remaining between them. CDR3 region: CASSLDRRDIYGYTF. CDR3 DNA: TGTGCCAGCAGCTTAGATCGAAGGGACATCTATGGCTACACCTTC.

The table lists this clone with a few counts. The chain uses TRBV7-9 and TRBJ1-2, with D unclear. The CDR3 is 13 amino acids. Trimming removed 7 bases from V and 7 bases from J, with 16 bases in between. Germline V CDR1 and CDR2: SEHNR, FQNEAQ (reference sequence). The CDR3 sequence is CASTLPNFGGYTF. The DNA for the CDR3 is TGTGCCAGCACCTTGCCCAATTTCGGTGGCTACACCTTC.

This clone was counted only a few times. V usage is TRBV7-2 and J usage is TRBJ2-7; D uncertain. Germline CDR1 reads SGHTA; CDR2 reads FQGNSA. This CDR3 has 13 residues. Trimming took off 4 bases at V and 5 bases at J, with 12 bases between the two ends. The CDR3 here is CASSSPPKDEQYF. CDR3 DNA: TGTGCCAGCAGCTCCCCTCCCAAGGACGAGCAGTACTTC.

The chain couples TRBV20-1 to TRBJ1-5; D not certain. Looked up from germline, CDR1 is DFQATT and CDR2 is SNEGSKA (reference sequence). CDR3 length equals 9 residues. V shed 4 bases and J shed 7 bases, with 2 bases lying between them. The CDR3 DNA sequence: TGCAGTGCTAACCAGCCCCAGCATTTT. Its protein product is CSANQPQHF.

The gene calls are TRBV6-1 and TRBJ2-1; D ambiguous. Germline CDR1 reads MNHNS; CDR2 reads SASEGT. This CDR3 spans 9 amino acids. Trimming shortened V by 3 bases and J by 14 bases, and 5 bases separated the two germline ends. CDR3 residues: CASSDAEFF. The CDR3 DNA reads as TGTGCCAGCAGTGATGCGGAGTTCTTC.

This clone was picked up a small number of times. The chain uses TRBV2 and TRBJ1-1; D possibly corresponds to TRBD1 (6 bases). The length of the CDR3 is 13 residues. V lost 6 bases and J lost 9, with 17 bases in between. Germline V gene lookup returns CDR1 SNHLY and CDR2 FYNNEI. CDR3 protein: CASSAGTPRKAFF. CDR3 DNA sequence: TGTGCCAGCAGCGCCGGGACACCAAGAAAAGCTTTCTTT.

This clone was seen only a few times. The rearrangement joins TRBV11-2 to TRBJ2-5; D call uncertain. Trimming stripped 3 bases from V and 4 bases from J, with 9 bases between. The CDR3 length is 13 residues. Germline V gene lookup returns CDR1 SGHAT and CDR2 FQNNGV. CDR3 bases: TGTGCCAGCAGCTTCTCTGGCGGAGAGACCCAGTACTTC. This translates into CASSFSGGETQYF.

The V gene is TRBV29-1, the J gene TRBJ2-3; 8 bases agree with TRBD2. CDR3 size: 14 residues. Germline V gives CDR1 SQVTM, CDR2 ANQGSEA. The V segment lost 7 bases and the J segment 4 bases; nucleotides outside the gene matches: 10. The CDR3 sequence: CSAFGGAGSDTQYF. In DNA, the CDR3 is TGCAGCGCTTTCGGGGGGGCGGGGTCAGATACGCAGTATTTT.

The chain employs TRBV11-2 and TRBJ2-7; a possible D gene is TRBD1 (6 bases). The CDR3 extends over 14 amino acids. Trimming left V 5 bases short and J 2 bases short, with 13 bases between. In germline, CDR1 is SGHAT, CDR2 FQNNGV. Here the CDR3 DNA reads TGTGCCAGCAGCCTGAGGACAGTGACCTACGAGCAGTACTTC. Residues: CASSLRTVTYEQYF.

This clone was seen a few times. The chain carries TRBV7-9 and TRBJ1-2; the match to TRBD1 covers 9 bases. This CDR3 spans 14 amino acids. J was trimmed by 6 bases and V by 5 bases; bases with no gene match: 7. Germline V gene sequence: CDR1 SEHNR, CDR2 FQNEAQ (reference sequence). The CDR3 spells CASSPKGTGNGYTF. For the CDR3, the DNA is TGTGCCAGCAGCCCGAAAGGGACAGGGAATGGCTACACCTTC.

V gene TRBV1 combines with J gene TRBJ2-1; TRBD2 is the table's D call, not checked against the DNA. TRBV1 is a documented pseudogene. The CDR3 extends over 18 amino acids. This chain's CDR3 is CTSSARRQSGKINNEQFF. Written as DNA, the CDR3 is TGCACCAGCAGCGCCCGACGCCAAAGCGGGAAAATTAACAATGAGCAGTTCTTC.

This clone came up a few times. The chain combines TRBV28 with TRBJ2-7, with TRBD1 matching over 9 bases. There are 16 residues in the CDR3. Germline assignment: CDR1 MDHEN and CDR2 SYDVKM. Trimming removed 3 bases from V and 3 bases from J; junction bases left unmatched: 9. The DNA of the CDR3 is TGTGCCAGCAGTTTTCCGGGACAGGGAAAGAACTACGAGCAGTACTTC. Amino acid sequence: CASSFPGQGKNYEQYF.

The chain uses TRBV20-1 and TRBJ1-1; TRBD1 might be the D (6 bases). The CDR3 consists of 11 residues. The V and J ends lost 7 bases and 6 bases respectively, with 12 bases between them. Germline V lookup: CDR1 DFQATT, CDR2 SNEGSKA (reference sequence). The CDR3 loop reads CSVTGYSEAFF. The CDR3 DNA is TGCAGTGTTACAGGGTACTCTGAAGCTTTCTTT.

This clone was recorded a few times. V usage is TRBV9 and J usage is TRBJ1-6, with 7 bases that match TRBD1. Germline V lookup: CDR1 SGDLS, CDR2 YYNGEE. V was clipped by 4 bases and J by 6 bases; unmatched bases: 13. The CDR3 extends over 17 amino acids. CDR3 protein: CASSLGQAGSSNSPLHF. The DNA of the CDR3 is TGTGCCAGCAGCTTAGGACAGGCGGGGTCGAGTAATTCACCCCTCCACTTT.

This clone has ten or more counts. V usage is TRBV29-1 and J usage is TRBJ2-7; 8 nucleotides agree with TRBD1. CDR1 and CDR2 (germline): SQVTM, ANQGSEA. The CDR3 extends over 14 amino acids. V shed 6 bases, J shed 3 bases, and the junction held 10 bases outside the gene matches. CDR3 residues: CSVTQGAIDYEQYF. The CDR3, as DNA: TGCAGCGTAACTCAGGGGGCTATAGACTACGAGCAGTACTTC.

This clone was observed a few times. CDR3 bases: TGCGCCAGCAGCATCGGACAGGGGGTGGATGAGCAGTTCTTC. Protein sequence: CASSIGQGVDEQFF. The genes are TRBV5-1 and TRBJ2-1, with 10 bases fitting TRBD1. Germline CDR1 reads SGHRS; CDR2 reads YFSETQ. The CDR3 has 14 residues. The V and J ends lost 4 bases and 8 bases, in that order; junction bases with no gene match: 6.

This clone appeared a few times. J is TRBJ2-7 and V is TRBV4-3; D may be TRBD2 (6 bases). CDR3 length equals 13 residues. V lost 3 bases, J lost 5 bases, and 11 bases lay in between. Germline loops: CDR1 LGHNA, CDR2 YSLEER. For the CDR3, the DNA is TGCGCCAGCAGCCAGGGACTTGGGCACGAGCAGTACTTC. It specifies CASSQGLGHEQYF.

This clone was seen more than once but under ten times. This chain links TRBV2 with TRBJ1-5; D is perhaps TRBD1 (5 bases). CDR3 length equals 15 residues. The V end lost 4 bases, the J end lost 0 bases, and 10 bases lay between the germline ends. Per germline, CDR1 SNHLY and CDR2 FYNNEI. CDR3 coding DNA: TGTGCCAGCAGTGTAGACAGTTATAGCAATCAGCCCCAGCATTTT. Translation gives CASSVDSYSNQPQHF.

This clone appeared once. A much larger clone lies one base from this, so it may be a read error. The chain has TRBV2 and TRBJ2-7; no clear D gene. The length of the CDR3 is 11 residues. Between the trimmed V and J ends, which lost 5 bases and 2 bases, there was a span of 4 bases. CDR1 and CDR2 from the germline V gene are SNHLY and FYNNEI. The chain's CDR3 is CASSYTYEQYF. DNA for the CDR3: TGTGCCAGCAGTTACACCTACGAGCAGTACTTC.

The rearrangement links TRBV6-6 to TRBJ1-5; no clear D. Trimming took off 6 bases at V and 1 base at J, with 10 bases between the two ends. The CDR3 extends over 14 amino acids. Looked up from germline, CDR1 is MNHNY and CDR2 is SVGAGI (reference sequence). CDR3 residues: CASSSTVSNQPQHF. The CDR3 region has the DNA TGTGCCAGCAGCTCAACAGTGAGCAATCAGCCCCAGCATTTT.

This chain uses TRBV10-3 with TRBJ1-2; 7 positions agree with TRBD1. The CDR3 runs 16 residues. Germline V gene data show CDR1 as ENHRY and CDR2 as SYGVKD. The V segment lost 4 bases and the J segment 7 bases; nucleotides outside the gene matches: 15. CDR3 bases: TGTGCCATCAGTGGTCCCGTTCACTCGACAGGGACTGGCTACACCTTC. Translating gives CAISGPVHSTGTGYTF.

This clone was detected only a few times. This chain's CDR3 is CASSIRDGGTDTQYF. The CDR3 DNA reads as TGTGCCAGCAGCATCCGGGACGGTGGGACAGATACGCAGTATTTT. The V call is TRBV9, the J call TRBJ2-3; TRBD1 or TRBD2 may be the D gene (5 bases each). Trimming removed 4 bases from V and 3 bases from J, with 15 bases in between. The CDR3 totals 15 residues. Germline V gene data show CDR1 as SGDLS and CDR2 as YYNGEE.

The CDR3 reads CASSYWTGEDTEAFF. As DNA, the CDR3 is TGTGCCAGCAGCTACTGGACAGGGGAGGACACTGAAGCTTTCTTT. This sequence joins TRBV7-9 and TRBJ1-1, with TRBD1 matching over 9 bases. Germline V gene sequence: CDR1 SEHNR, CDR2 FQNEAQ (reference sequence). V trimming: 4 bases; J trimming: 3 bases; junction bases outside the gene matches: 6. CDR3 length: 15 amino acids.